Below, 21 T cell receptor beta chains from the same sample are listed, as sequenced in a study of monozygotic twins with inflammatory bowel disease. Each CDR3 protein gets one entry in TCRdb, which reprocessed the 5' RACE reads and gives no DNA. Here the sample table reports over 120,000 distinct CDR3 sequences. The sequenced material came from blood. Receptor source: a human donor with ulcerative colitis or Crohn's disease, or a healthy co-twin of an affected twin (not recorded which).

The chain is built from TRBV29-1 and TRBJ2-4; the TCRdb call, TRBD1, lacks DNA for checking. CDR1 and CDR2 (germline): SQVTM, ANQGSEA. This CDR3 comprises 14 residues. The CDR3 loop is CSVERDRAQNIQYF.

The J gene is TRBJ2-5, the V gene TRBV11-2. Germline CDR1 reads SGHAT; CDR2 reads FQNNGV. The CDR3 sequence is 12 residues long. The CDR3 reads CASSPWGETQYF.

CDR3 sequence reads: CASRLPQGIGTEAFF. This sequence joins TRBV11-1 and TRBJ1-1; the TRBD1 assignment by TCRdb is unverifiable without DNA. The CDR3 length is 15 residues. Per germline, CDR1 SGHAT and CDR2 FQDESV (reference sequence). Supplemented by reference TRBV11-1 and TRBJ1-1, the full variable domain reads EAEVAQSPRYKITEKSQAVAFWCDPISGHATLYWYRQILGQGPELLVQFQDESVVDDSQLPKDRFSAERLKGVDSTLKIQPAELGDSAMYLCASRLPQGIGTEAFFGQGTRLTVV.

The chain employs TRBV12-3 or TRBV12-4 and TRBJ2-6. The CDR3 length is 14 residues. The chain's CDR3 is CASRYNSGANVLTF.

The chain carries TRBV12-3 or TRBV12-4 and TRBJ2-1; the TRBD1 assignment by TCRdb is unverifiable without DNA. The CDR3 length is 15 residues. The CDR3 loop reads CASSLVGGTDNEQFF.

This chain connects TRBV5-1 to TRBJ1-6; with no DNA, the TCRdb D assignment of TRBD1 cannot be verified. The CDR3 runs 14 residues. Germline V gives CDR1 SGHRS, CDR2 YFSETQ. CDR3 protein: CASSPDRDHSPLHF.

The chain combines TRBV7-3 with TRBJ2-1; lacking DNA, the TRBD2 call made by TCRdb goes unchecked. The CDR3 has 15 amino acids. Germline V gene data show CDR1 as SGHTA and CDR2 as FQGTGA. This chain's CDR3 is CASSFQGLAGNEQFF.

The J gene is TRBJ1-5, the V gene TRBV20-1; no DNA is available, so the TRBD1 call from TCRdb remains unchecked. The CDR3 contains 14 residues. Germline-derived CDR1 and CDR2 are DFQATT and SNEGSKA (reference sequence). CDR3 region: CSASPTGINQPQHF.

This CDR3 reads CASSISTGRVYEQYF. This chain links TRBV19 with TRBJ2-7; TCRdb gives TRBD1 as the D gene, but with no DNA this cannot be confirmed. The CDR3 sequence is 15 residues long. In germline, CDR1 is LNHDA, CDR2 SQIVND (reference sequence).

The chain employs TRBV6-4 and TRBJ2-1; TCRdb reports TRBD2, a call that lacks DNA to check it against. Germline loops: CDR1 MRHNA, CDR2 SNTAGT. The CDR3 totals 16 residues. This CDR3 reads CTSSDSSTSGRDEQFF.

V usage is TRBV11-2 and J usage is TRBJ1-1. The CDR3 consists of 13 residues. Germline CDR1 reads SGHAT; CDR2 reads FQNNGV. CDR3 amino acids: CASSLRRGTEAFF.

This chain connects TRBV19 to TRBJ1-5; the D gene TCRdb calls, TRBD1, cannot be checked with no DNA. Germline loops: CDR1 LNHDA, CDR2 SQIVND (reference sequence). CDR3 length: 12 amino acids. This chain's CDR3 is CASSMHAGHPHF. Supplemented by reference TRBV19 and TRBJ1-5, the full variable domain reads DGGITQSPKYLFRKEGQNVTLSCEQNLNHDAMYWYRQDPGQGLRLIYYSQIVNDFQKGDIAEGYSVSREKKESFPLTVTSAQKNPTAFYLCASSMHAGHPHFGDGTRLSIL.

The chain is built from TRBV25-1 and TRBJ2-3; without DNA, the TCRdb call of TRBD1 cannot be checked. The CDR3 length is 15 residues. Germline assignment: CDR1 MGHDK and CDR2 SYGVNS. The CDR3 here is CASRGTETSIDTQYF. The full variable domain, with the rest looked up from reference TRBV25-1 and TRBJ2-3, is EADIYQTPRYLVIGTGKKITLECSQTMGHDKMYWYQQDPGMELHLIHYSYGVNSTEKGDLSSESTVSRIRTEHFPLTLESARPSHTSQYLCASRGTETSIDTQYFGPGTRLTVL.

The chain recombines TRBV7-9 with TRBJ2-7; TCRdb indicates TRBD1, and absent DNA this call remains unverified. Germline CDR1 reads SEHNR; CDR2 reads FQNEAQ (reference sequence). This CDR3 is 12 amino acids long. CDR3 residues: CATSFGGNEQYF.

The chain carries TRBV6-5 and TRBJ2-5; TCRdb's D gene call, TRBD1, goes unchecked for lack of DNA. Germline lookup yields CDR1 MNHEY and CDR2 SVGAGI. This CDR3 spans 13 amino acids. This CDR3 is CASTTGAKETQYF.

The V gene is TRBV24-1, the J gene TRBJ2-2. The CDR3 has 14 residues. The germline V gene has CDR1 KGHDR and CDR2 SFDVKD. The CDR3 sequence: CATSDSPETGELFF.

J is TRBJ2-5 and V is TRBV6-2 or TRBV6-3. Germline assignment: CDR1 MNHEY and CDR2 SVGEGT. The CDR3 consists of 15 residues. The CDR3 sequence is CASSYSNGVEETQYF.

V usage is TRBV7-3 and J usage is TRBJ2-1. The germline V gene has CDR1 SGHTA and CDR2 FQGTGA. The CDR3 runs 14 residues. CDR3 in amino acids: CASSLSGAYNEQFF.

The J gene is TRBJ2-1, the V gene TRBV6-6; the D gene TCRdb calls, TRBD2, cannot be checked with no DNA. CDR1 and CDR2 from the germline V gene are MNHNY and SVGAGI (reference sequence). The CDR3 runs to 11 residues. CDR3 amino acids: CASSWERSQFF.

The chain is built from TRBV9 and TRBJ2-2; the TCRdb D gene call, TRBD1, has no DNA to confirm it. The CDR3 loop spans 16 amino acids. Germline CDR1 and CDR2: SGDLS and YYNGEE. The CDR3 loop is CASSVEGGALTGELFF.

The chain employs TRBV29-1 and TRBJ2-7; the TCRdb D gene call, TRBD2, has no DNA to confirm it. This CDR3 spans 12 amino acids. Germline CDR1 and CDR2: SQVTM and ANQGSEA. The CDR3 loop is CSVVFSGYEQYF.